The 2 T cell receptor beta chains reported below all come from one sample, sequenced in a study of blood T cell repertoires in COVID-19. Method: immunoSEQ multiplex PCR; TCRdb's copy keeps in-frame clones and lacks some. The sample has about 120,000 clones; 70% to 90% are singletons. The sample comprised peripheral blood. These receptor sequences come from a woman in her 70s who had recovered from COVID-19.

This clone was counted a single time. The chain links TRBV7-2 to TRBJ2-7; TRBD2 matches at 8 bases. CDR3 length: 13 residues. The V gene end was trimmed by 4 bases and the J gene end by 7 bases; junction bases not matched to a gene: 6. In germline, CDR1 is SGHTA, CDR2 FQGNSA. CDR3 nucleotide sequence: TGTGCCAGCAGCTCGGGGGGGGCAGGAGAGCAGTACTTC. This encodes CASSSGGAGEQYF.

The genes are TRBV5-1 and TRBJ1-5; D may be TRBD1 (5 bases). Germline CDR1 is SGHRS and CDR2 is YFSETQ. The CDR3 runs to 17 residues. Trimming left V 2 bases short and J 4 bases short, with 19 bases between. In DNA form, the CDR3 reads TGCGCCAGCAGCTTTGGATCCGTGGCAGGGACTAATCAGCCCCAGCATTTT. Its translation: CASSFGSVAGTNQPQHF.